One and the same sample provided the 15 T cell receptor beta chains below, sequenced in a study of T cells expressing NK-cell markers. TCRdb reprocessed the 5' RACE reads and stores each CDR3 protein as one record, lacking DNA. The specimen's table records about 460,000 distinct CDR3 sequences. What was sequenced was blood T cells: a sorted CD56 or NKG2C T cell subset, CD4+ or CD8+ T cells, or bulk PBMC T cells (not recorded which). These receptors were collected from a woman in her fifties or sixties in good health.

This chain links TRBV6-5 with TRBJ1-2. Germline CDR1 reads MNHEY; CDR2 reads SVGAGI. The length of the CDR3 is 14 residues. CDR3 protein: CASTQAGINYGYTF.

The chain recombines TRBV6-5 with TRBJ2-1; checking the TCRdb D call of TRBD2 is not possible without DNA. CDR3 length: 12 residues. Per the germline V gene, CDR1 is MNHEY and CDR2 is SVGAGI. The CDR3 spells CASSIRGNEQFF.

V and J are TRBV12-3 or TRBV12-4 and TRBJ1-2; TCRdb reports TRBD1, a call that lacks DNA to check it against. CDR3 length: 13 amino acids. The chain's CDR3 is CASSTRRENGYTF.

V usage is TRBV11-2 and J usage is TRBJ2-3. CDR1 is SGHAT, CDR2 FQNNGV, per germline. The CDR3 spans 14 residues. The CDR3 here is CASSPGSATDTQYF.

CDR3 sequence: CSAPGQGVFTDTQYF. The J gene is TRBJ2-3, the V gene TRBV20-1; TCRdb outputs TRBD1, but without DNA this stays unchecked. Germline V gene lookup returns CDR1 DFQATT and CDR2 SNEGSKA (reference sequence). CDR3 length equals 15 residues.

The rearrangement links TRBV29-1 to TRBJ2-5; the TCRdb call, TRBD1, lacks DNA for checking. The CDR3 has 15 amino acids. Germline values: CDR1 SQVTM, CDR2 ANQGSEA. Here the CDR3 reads CSATPGQGRRETQYF.

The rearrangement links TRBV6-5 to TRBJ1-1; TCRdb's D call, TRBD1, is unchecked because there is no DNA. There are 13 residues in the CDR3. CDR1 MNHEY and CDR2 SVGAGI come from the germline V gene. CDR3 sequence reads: CASRPGGKGEAFF.

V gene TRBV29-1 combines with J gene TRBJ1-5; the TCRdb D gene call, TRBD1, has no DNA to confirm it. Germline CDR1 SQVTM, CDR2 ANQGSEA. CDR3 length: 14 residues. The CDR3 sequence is CSVRGEAGGQPQHF.

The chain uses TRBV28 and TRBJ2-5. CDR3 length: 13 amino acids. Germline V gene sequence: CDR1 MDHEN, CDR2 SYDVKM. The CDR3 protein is CAIRGRTQETQYF.

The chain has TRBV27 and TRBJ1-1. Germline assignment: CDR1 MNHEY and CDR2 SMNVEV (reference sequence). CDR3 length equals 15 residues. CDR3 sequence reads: CASSFSGFIKTEAFF.

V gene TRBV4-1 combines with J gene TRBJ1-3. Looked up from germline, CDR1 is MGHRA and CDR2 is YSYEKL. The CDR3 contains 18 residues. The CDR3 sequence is CASSQVGEELISGNTIYF.

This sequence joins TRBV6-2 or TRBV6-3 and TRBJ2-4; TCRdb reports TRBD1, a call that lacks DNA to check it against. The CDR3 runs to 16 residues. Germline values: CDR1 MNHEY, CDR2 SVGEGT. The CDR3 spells CASSYSGQGSLNIQYF.

The CDR3 spells CASGLVHGGGGQPQHF. The V and J genes are TRBV12-5 and TRBJ1-5; the TRBD1 assignment by TCRdb is unverifiable without DNA. There are 16 residues in the CDR3. Germline V gives CDR1 LGHNT, CDR2 FRNRAP.

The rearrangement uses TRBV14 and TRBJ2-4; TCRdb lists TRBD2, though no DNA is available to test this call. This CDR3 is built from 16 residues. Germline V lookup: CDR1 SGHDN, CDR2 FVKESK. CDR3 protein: CASSQRLAGAKNIQYF. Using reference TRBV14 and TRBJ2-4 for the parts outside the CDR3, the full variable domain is EAGVTQFPSHSVIEKGQTVTLRCDPISGHDNLYWYRRVMGKEIKFLLHFVKESKQDESGMPNNRFLAERTGGTYSTLKVQPAELEDSGVYFCASSQRLAGAKNIQYFGAGTRLSVL.

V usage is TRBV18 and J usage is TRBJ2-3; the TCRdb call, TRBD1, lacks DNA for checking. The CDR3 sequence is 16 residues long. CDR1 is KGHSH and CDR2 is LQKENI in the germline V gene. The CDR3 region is CASSPPKDRYTDTQYF.